This TCR beta chain came from a study of blood T cell repertoires in COVID-19. Study summary: Researchers got acute and convalescent COVID-19 samples from the United States, Italy and Spain.

This clone was seen a few times. Other nucleotide sequences in the sample specify the same CDR3. V was pared by 6 bases and J by 8 bases, with 16 bases between. Germline V gives CDR1 MNHEY, CDR2 SVGAGI. The CDR3 length is 14 residues. Clones were sequenced by immunoSEQ multiplex PCR, and TCRdb holds only the in-frame ones, with some missing. The table records roughly 23,000 clones, 80% to 95% of them present only once. The chain joins TRBV6-5 to TRBJ1-4, with D tentatively TRBD1 (6 bases). The sequenced sample consisted of peripheral blood. This TCR was sampled from a woman in her 70s with active COVID-19. CDR3 loop: CASRLQGEGEKLFF. CDR3 DNA sequence: TGTGCCAGCAGGCTACAGGGAGAGGGGGAAAAACTGTTTTTT.